This T cell receptor beta chain originates from a study of T cell responses to AZD1222 COVID-19 vaccine. With 1 base removed from V and 9 bases from J, the gap between germline ends came to 10 bases. Germline V lookup: CDR1 SGHTA, CDR2 FQGNSA. CDR3 size: 14 residues. A word on this clone: The antigen is unknown.

TCRdb's copy holds only in-frame clones and misses some; the assay was immunoSEQ multiplex PCR. The repertoire holds around 200,000 clones, with under 95% as singletons. Study-wide results and caveats: In a largely white British group with more females than males, clonal diversity was possibly underestimated. Repertoires in all cases were sampled only once the peak T cell response had passed. The study reported that nearly half of spike-specific TCRs target unmutated variant regions. Just five to seven AZD1222 recipients tested seropositive at baseline.

This chain links TRBV7-2 with TRBJ1-6; D remains ambiguous. The receptor's source is an adult who received the AZD1222 COVID-19 vaccine. The specimen comprised peripheral blood, sampled 28 days after the second AZD1222 dose. CDR3 sequence: CASSLDSLGSPLHF. CDR3 nucleotides: TGTGCCAGCAGCTTAGACAGTTTAGGTTCACCCCTCCACTTT. Full variable domain (rest looked up from reference TRBV7-2 and TRBJ1-6): GAGVSQSPSNKVTEKGKDVELRCDPISGHTALYWYRQSLGQGLEFLIYFQGNSAPDKSGLPSDRFSAERTGGSVSTLTIQRTQQEDSAVYLCASSLDSLGSPLHFGNGTRLTVT.